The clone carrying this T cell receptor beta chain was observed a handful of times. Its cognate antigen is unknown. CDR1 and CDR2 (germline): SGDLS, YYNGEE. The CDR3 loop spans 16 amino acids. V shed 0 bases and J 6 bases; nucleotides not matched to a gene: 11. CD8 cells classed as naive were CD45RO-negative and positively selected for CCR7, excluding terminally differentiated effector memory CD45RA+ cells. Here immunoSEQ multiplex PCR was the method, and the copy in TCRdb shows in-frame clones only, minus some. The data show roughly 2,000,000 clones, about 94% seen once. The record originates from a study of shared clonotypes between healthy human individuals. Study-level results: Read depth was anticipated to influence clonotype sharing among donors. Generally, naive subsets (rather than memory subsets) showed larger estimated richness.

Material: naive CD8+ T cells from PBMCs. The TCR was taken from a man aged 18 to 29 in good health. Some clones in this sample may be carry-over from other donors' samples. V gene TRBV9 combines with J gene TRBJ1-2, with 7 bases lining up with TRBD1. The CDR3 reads CASSVVLGGALDGYTF. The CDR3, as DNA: TGTGCCAGCAGCGTAGTCTTAGGGGGCGCGCTCGATGGCTACACCTTC.